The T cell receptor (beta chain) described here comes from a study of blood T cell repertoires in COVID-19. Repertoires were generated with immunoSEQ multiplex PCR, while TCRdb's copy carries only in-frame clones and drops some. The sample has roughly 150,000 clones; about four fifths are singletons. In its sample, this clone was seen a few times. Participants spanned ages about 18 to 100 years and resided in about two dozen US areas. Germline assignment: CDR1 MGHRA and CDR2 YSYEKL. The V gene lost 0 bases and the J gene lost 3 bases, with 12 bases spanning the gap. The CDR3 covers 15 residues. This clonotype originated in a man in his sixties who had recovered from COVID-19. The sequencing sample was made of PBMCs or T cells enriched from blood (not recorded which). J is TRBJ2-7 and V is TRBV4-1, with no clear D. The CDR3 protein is CASSQDRGGVYEQYF. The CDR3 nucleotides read TGCGCCAGCAGCCAAGATAGAGGCGGAGTCTACGAGCAGTACTTC.